Listed below are T cell receptor beta chains from one sample, sequenced in a study of T cell repertoires in cytomegalovirus infection. Each CDR3 protein gets one entry after TCRdb re-called the reads with MiXCR. The table shows roughly 310,000 distinct CDR3 sequences, with under 20% occurring only once. Material for sequencing was PBMCs. The origin of the receptors is a human donor in good health (CMV status not recorded). Some clones in this sample may be carry-over from other donors' samples. The CDR3 runs from the conserved cysteine through the conserved F or W. D genes are given only for firm matches. Not every row has a clone size; where given, it reads once, few, many or a size class.

NA	TRBV28	TRBJ2-5	NA	TGTGCCAGCAGTAGCTTAGGGCAGAACCAAGAGACCCAGTACTTC	CASSSLGQNQETQYF
many	TRBV4-1	TRBJ2-3	TRBD2	TGCGCCAGCAGCCAAGATGGGGCTAGCGGACTCACAGATACGCAGTATTTT	CASSQDGASGLTDTQYF
many	TRBV7-3	TRBJ2-1	TRBD2	TGTGCCAGCAGCTTTAATAGCGGGGGGGCTAATGAGCAGTTCTTC	CASSFNSGGANEQFF
few	TRBV20-1	TRBJ1-1	NA	TGCAGTGCTAGAGTGAGCCAACCAGGGAACACTGAAGCTTTCTTT	CSARVSQPGNTEAFF
NA	TRBV5-6	TRBJ1-5	NA	TGTGCCAGCAGCTTGACTCCGGTCAATCAGCCCCAGCATTTT	CASSLTPVNQPQHF
NA	TRBV7-3	TRBJ2-5	NA	TGTGCCAGCAGCTTAGGGGCTGATGGGACCCAGTACTTC	CASSLGADGTQYF
few	TRBV27	TRBJ2-2	NA	TGTGCCAGCAGTCTTTCGCGATATGGGGAGCTGTTTTTT	CASSLSRYGELFF
few	TRBV12-3/TRBV12-4	TRBJ2-7	NA	TGTGCCAGCAGGGAATCCTACGGGGCTTCGAAGCTCTTCTTC	CASRESYGASKLFF
NA	TRBV28	TRBJ2-7	NA	TGTGCCAGCACCCCCGGTTGGGGGGGCCACGAGCAGTACTTC	CASTPGWGGHEQYF
many	TRBV7-2	TRBJ2-3	NA	TGTGCCAGCAGCTTAGAGGGGACCTTCACAGATACGCAGTATTTT	CASSLEGTFTDTQYF
NA	TRBV28	TRBJ2-7	NA	TGTGCCAGCAGTTCGACCCCCCACTACGAGCAGTACTTC	CASSSTPHYEQYF
few	TRBV11-3	TRBJ2-2	NA	TGTGCCAGCAGCAAAGGACAGCCAACCGGGGAGCTGTTTTTT	CASSKGQPTGELFF
NA	TRBV5-1	TRBJ2-3	NA	TGCGCCAGCAGCATTCTAGGCGGGGCAGATACGCAGTATTTT	CASSILGGADTQYF
many	TRBV7-8	TRBJ2-3	TRBD1	TGTGCCAGCAGCCTACAGGGGCCCACAGATACGCAGTATTTT	CASSLQGPTDTQYF
NA	TRBV7-9	TRBJ1-2	NA	TGTGCCAGCAGCTTGACTAGCAGGGCCACTTATGGCTACACCTTC	CASSLTSRATYGYTF
few	TRBV7-9	TRBJ1-2	NA	TGTGCCAGCAGCTCCCCGCAGGTGGGGAACTATGGCTACACCTTC	CASSSPQVGNYGYTF
few	TRBV6-1	TRBJ2-2	NA	TGTGCCAGCACCGCCCGGGCCAGGGAAAACACCGGGGAGCTGTTTTTT	CASTARARENTGELFF
many	TRBV10-3	TRBJ2-1	TRBD2	TGTGCCATCAGTGAGTCGCTAGCGGGGGGGCCCGATGAGCAGTTCTTC	CAISESLAGGPDEQFF
few	TRBV28	TRBJ2-7	NA	TGTGCCAGTGAAGGGGGATTCCACGAGCAGTACTTC	CASEGGFHEQYF
few	TRBV14	TRBJ1-1	NA	TGTGCCAGCAGCCAGTCTTCTGGGGGCGCTTCTGAAGCTTTCTTT	CASSQSSGGASEAFF
NA	TRBV10-3	TRBJ2-3	NA	TGTGCCATCTCTCCAGGGCCGACAAACACAGATACGCAGTATTTT	CAISPGPTNTDTQYF
NA	TRBV12-3/TRBV12-4	TRBJ2-7	NA	TGTGCCAGCAGTTTTACTAGTGTCTACGAGCAGTACTTC	CASSFTSVYEQYF
many	TRBV2	TRBJ2-3	NA	TGTGCCAGCAGTGAGAGGCGACAGACTAGCACAGATACGCAGTATTTT	CASSERRQTSTDTQYF
NA	TRBV6-5	TRBJ1-5	TRBD1	TGTGCCAGCAGTGGGGACAGGACTAATCAGCCCCAGCATTTT	CASSGDRTNQPQHF
NA	TRBV5-1	TRBJ1-1	NA	TGCGCCAGCAGCTTGCAGAGCCGGGGAGGGGGGACTGAAGCTTTCTTT	CASSLQSRGGGTEAFF
many	TRBV6-6	TRBJ2-2	TRBD2	TGTGCCAGCAGATCCCGAGGAGTGGGCCCTAGCGGGGTCACCGGGGAGCTGTTTTTT	CASRSRGVGPSGVTGELFF
many	TRBV28	TRBJ1-5	NA	TGTGCCAGCAGCTTATGGGGGGGGAGGCCCCATCCTCGGCCCCAGCATTTT	CASSLWGGRPHPRPQHF
NA	TRBV10-3	TRBJ2-3	NA	TGTGCCATCAGTGAGTCCACAGGGTTAGATACGCAGTATTTT	CAISESTGLDTQYF
many	TRBV24-1	TRBJ2-5	TRBD1	TGTGCCACCAGTGATTTCGCGACAGGGGACCGGTGGGCCAAAGAGACCCAGTACTTC	CATSDFATGDRWAKETQYF
many	TRBV7-2	TRBJ2-3	NA	TGTGCCAGCAGCTTAGGGGACCCCATCACAGATACGCAGTATTTT	CASSLGDPITDTQYF
once	TRBV12-3/TRBV12-4	TRBJ2-3	NA	TGTGCCAGCAGTTTTGGGGGGGGGGCCGGTGGCACAGATACGCAGTATTTT	CASSFGGGAGGTDTQYF
many	TRBV7-8	TRBJ2-1	TRBD2	TGTGCCAGCAGCGTAGAGGGACTAGCGGCGGCGAGGATCGATGAGCAGTTCTTC	CASSVEGLAAARIDEQFF
many	TRBV12-3/TRBV12-4	TRBJ1-5	NA	TGTGCCAGCAGTTTGGGCAGTGATCAGCCCCAGCATTTT	CASSLGSDQPQHF
NA	TRBV19	TRBJ2-1	NA	TGTGCCAGTAGGGGTGTAGGGGATGAGCAGTTCTTC	CASRGVGDEQFF
many	TRBV7-2	TRBJ2-3	TRBD2	TGTGCCAGCAGCCCACAGGCGGGGGGGGCCACAGATACGCAGTATTTT	CASSPQAGGATDTQYF
many	TRBV7-2	TRBJ2-2	TRBD2	TGTGCCAGCAGCTTAGCGTACGGGGGGGCCCGAACCGGGGAGCTGTTTTTT	CASSLAYGGARTGELFF
NA	TRBV29-1	TRBJ2-1	NA	TGCAGCGTTGAAGTAGGGGGTAATGAGCAGTTCTTC	CSVEVGGNEQFF
many	TRBV7-2	TRBJ2-1	NA	TGTGCCAGCAGCTTAGACCTAGCTCCTAGCAATGAGCAGTTCTTC	CASSLDLAPSNEQFF
NA	TRBV12-3/TRBV12-4	TRBJ1-2	NA	TGTGCCAGCAGTTCCAGGGAAGGGGATGGCTACACCTTC	CASSSREGDGYTF
many	TRBV7-6	TRBJ2-3	TRBD2	TGTGCCAGCAGCCCCCTAGCGGGGCTCACAGATACGCAGTATTTT	CASSPLAGLTDTQYF
NA	TRBV18	TRBJ1-1	NA	TGTGCCAGCTCACCACCGTCAGTCCCCCACACTGAAGCTTTCTTT	CASSPPSVPHTEAFF
many	TRBV7-2	TRBJ1-5	NA	TGTGCCAGCAGCTCCCGGGGGGGGGGCAATCAGCCCCAGCATTTT	CASSSRGGGNQPQHF
NA	TRBV28	TRBJ2-5	NA	TGTGCCAGCAGGGCAACTTCGGGGTTAGAGACCCAGTACTTC	CASRATSGLETQYF
NA	TRBV2	TRBJ2-4	NA	TGTGCCAGCAACTTCCTCGGGGGAACTGGGAAAAACATTCAGTACTTC	CASNFLGGTGKNIQYF
few	TRBV20-1	TRBJ2-1	NA	TGCAGTGCTAGAGATTTCACAGCCAACGGGTGGTACAATGAGCAGTTCTTC	CSARDFTANGWYNEQFF
NA	TRBV15	TRBJ1-5	TRBD1	TGTGCCACCAGCAGGGACCTAGACAGGGCAGTGAGTCAGCCCCAGCATTTT	CATSRDLDRAVSQPQHF
many	TRBV11-2	TRBJ2-1	NA	TGTGCCAGCAGCTTAGACCGGCTCAATGAGCAGTTCTTC	CASSLDRLNEQFF
NA	TRBV20-1	TRBJ1-6	NA	TGCAGTGTCAAGGGGGGAGATTCACCCCTCCACTTT	CSVKGGDSPLHF